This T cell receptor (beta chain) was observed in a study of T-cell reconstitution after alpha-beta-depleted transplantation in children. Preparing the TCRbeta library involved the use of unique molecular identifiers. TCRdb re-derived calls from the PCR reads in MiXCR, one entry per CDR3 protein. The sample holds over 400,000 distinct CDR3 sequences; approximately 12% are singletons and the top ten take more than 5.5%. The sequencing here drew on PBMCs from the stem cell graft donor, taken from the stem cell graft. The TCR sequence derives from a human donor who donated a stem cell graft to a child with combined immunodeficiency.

This CDR3 is CASSYPGFDGKETQYF. CDR3 nucleotide sequence: TGTGCCAGCAGTTACCCAGGATTTGATGGTAAAGAGACCCAGTACTTC. The chain recombines TRBV6-5 with TRBJ2-5, with no clear D. The V and J ends lost 2 bases and 3 bases respectively, with 16 bases between them. Germline CDR1 and CDR2: MNHEY and SVGAGI. This CDR3 has 16 residues.